The T cell receptor (beta chain) described here comes from a study of CD8 T cells in ankylosing spondylitis. Points from the study as a whole: Disease-linked clones were reportedly significantly enriched in matched ankylosing spondylitis synovial fluid. Disease-linked clones bore a CD8+ phenotype and were relatively rare in peripheral blood.

This clonotype was recorded at least ten times. No antigen is known for it. CDR1 SGHRS and CDR2 YFSETQ come from the germline V gene. Trimming took 4 bases from V and 4 from J; bases not matched to a gene: 7. This CDR3 region has 15 residues. TCRdb ran MiXCR on the 5' RACE reads and lists one entry per CDR3 protein. Here the sample spans fewer than 350,000 distinct CDR3 sequences, 11% being singletons. The sample taken for sequencing was blood, either unsorted or a sorted T cell fraction (not recorded which). This TCR was recovered from a female donor with ankylosing spondylitis or in good health (not recorded which). The genes are TRBV5-1 and TRBJ1-5, with 8 bases identical to TRBD1. CDR3 nucleotide sequence: TGCGCCAGCAGCGATACCGGGGACAGGAATCAGCCCCAGCATTTT. This codes for CASSDTGDRNQPQHF.